This T cell receptor beta chain derives from a study of cytomegalovirus exposure and HLA in healthy donors. The overall study: From HLA-typed donors, an early data release held 70 million to 95 million unique TCRs.

Primers included in the PCR were 60 Vbeta and 13 Jbeta primers. Repertoires were generated with immunoSEQ multiplex PCR, while TCRdb's copy carries only in-frame clones and drops some. The data hold tens of thousands of clones, with around 73% observed a single time. V was trimmed by 0 bases and J by 4 bases, leaving 11 bases between them. Germline V gene sequence: CDR1 SGHRS, CDR2 YFSETQ. CDR3 length: 14 residues. The TCR originated in a woman aged 40 to 55 in good health and CMV-seronegative. The V and J genes are TRBV5-1 and TRBJ2-7; perhaps TRBD2 as D (6 bases). Specimen: PBMCs. The CDR3 sequence: CASSLGVAEYEQYF. The CDR3 region has the DNA TGCGCCAGCAGCTTGGGGGTAGCGGAGTACGAGCAGTACTTC.